A single sample gave rise to the 26 T cell receptor beta chains below, sequenced in a study of blood T cell repertoires in COVID-19. The data were produced by immunoSEQ multiplex PCR, yet TCRdb's version contains in-frame clones alone and is incomplete. Among a few hundred thousand clones listed, about four fifths were seen once. Sample: peripheral blood. All receptors come from a woman aged 18 to 35 with acute or convalescent COVID-19.

The rearrangement uses TRBV19 and TRBJ2-3; 10 positions match TRBD2. Trimming at V came to 5 bases and at J to 4 bases, leaving 12 bases not matched to a gene. Germline values: CDR1 LNHDA, CDR2 SQIVND (reference sequence). The CDR3 is made up of 17 amino acids. CDR3 nucleotides: TGTGCCAGTAGTTGGGCTAGCGGGAGTACAAGTGCAGATACGCAGTATTTT. The encoded protein is CASSWASGSTSADTQYF.

The rearrangement uses TRBV21-1 and TRBJ1-5; the table calls TRBD1, which could not be checked here. TRBV21-1 is shown as a pseudogene. The length of the CDR3 is 19 residues. CDR3 in DNA: TGTGCCAGCAGCAAGGGGACAGGGGTTTCTATAGCCCTTAATCAGCCCCAGCATTTT. Translating gives CASSKGTGVSIALNQPQHF.

V is TRBV3-1 (or the pseudogene TRBV3-2) and J is TRBJ2-6, with 12 bases identical to TRBD1. The CDR3 spans 17 residues. Trimming removed 4 bases from V and 1 base from J; junction bases left unmatched: 2. Germline assignment: CDR1 LGHDT and CDR2 YNNKEL (reference sequence). As DNA, the CDR3 is TGTGCCAGCAGCCTGGGACAGGGGGCGTCTGGGGCCAACGTCCTGACTTTC. Protein: CASSLGQGASGANVLTF.

This chain uses TRBV28 with TRBJ1-2, with D perhaps matching TRBD1 (6 bases). The CDR3 extends over 13 amino acids. Germline V gene lookup returns CDR1 MDHEN and CDR2 SYDVKM. The ends were cut back, 8 bases at V and 3 bases at J, with 13 bases in the middle. CDR3 bases: TGTGCCAGCTTCACGAAGGGGGACTATGGCTACACCTTC. Protein sequence: CASFTKGDYGYTF.

The J gene is TRBJ2-1, the V gene TRBV11-2; D is unresolved. The germline V and J ends were trimmed by 5 bases and 2 bases, with 13 bases remaining between them. Germline V CDR1 and CDR2: SGHAT, FQNNGV. There are 15 residues in the CDR3. This chain's CDR3 is CASSPPPAAYNEQFF. In DNA form, the CDR3 reads TGTGCCAGCAGCCCCCCGCCTGCGGCCTACAATGAGCAGTTCTTC.

The rearrangement links TRBV24-1 to TRBJ2-5; D call uncertain. The germline V gene encodes CDR1 KGHDR and CDR2 SFDVKD. Between the trimmed V and J ends, which lost 3 bases and 4 bases, there was a span of 8 bases. This CDR3 has 13 amino acids. The CDR3 nucleotides read TGTGCCACCAGTGATAACTATGGAGAGACCCAGTACTTC. Protein sequence: CATSDNYGETQYF.

This sequence joins TRBV2 and TRBJ1-2; D is uncertain. The CDR3 has 15 residues. Germline values: CDR1 SNHLY, CDR2 FYNNEI. The V and J ends lost 6 bases and 6 bases respectively, with 20 bases between them. Here the CDR3 reads CASSLKLSFSDGYTF. The CDR3 DNA reads as TGTGCCAGCAGCCTTAAATTGAGCTTCTCGGATGGCTACACCTTC. Using reference TRBV2 and TRBJ1-2 for the parts outside the CDR3, the full variable domain is EPEVTQTPSHQVTQMGQEVILRCVPISNHLYFYWYRQILGQKVEFLVSFYNNEISEKSEIFDDQFSVERPDGSNFTLKIRSTKLEDSAMYFCASSLKLSFSDGYTFGSGTRLTVV.

This clone has just a few counts. CDR3 amino acids: CSVGGQGHTSEQYF. The CDR3, as DNA: TGCAGCGTTGGAGGACAGGGTCACACCTCCGAGCAGTACTTC. V usage is TRBV29-1 and J usage is TRBJ2-7; TRBD1 agrees at 8 bases. CDR3 size: 14 residues. From germline, CDR1 is SQVTM and CDR2 ANQGSEA. J was trimmed by 6 bases and V by 4 bases; bases with no gene match: 11.

In DNA, the CDR3 is TGTGCCAGCAGCGTATCAGGGGCCGACGGGGAGCTGTTTTTT. This sequence encodes CASSVSGADGELFF. The chain carries TRBV9 and TRBJ2-2; a possible D gene is TRBD1 (6 bases). From germline, CDR1 is SGDLS and CDR2 YYNGEE. The CDR3 runs to 14 residues. V dropped 1 base and J dropped 7 bases, with 11 bases sitting between them. The entire variable domain, with the rest obtained from reference TRBV9 and TRBJ2-2, is as follows: DSGVTQTPKHLITATGQRVTLRCSPRSGDLSVYWYQQSLDQGLQFLIQYYNGEERAKGNILERFSAQQFPDLHSELNLSSLELGDSALYFCASSVSGADGELFFGEGSRLTVL.

V gene TRBV3-1 (or the pseudogene TRBV3-2) combines with J gene TRBJ1-6; D remains ambiguous. This CDR3 has 13 amino acids. Germline lookup yields CDR1 LGHDT and CDR2 YNNKEL (reference sequence). V was trimmed by 0 bases and J by 7 bases, leaving 4 bases between them. The CDR3 loop is CASSQDSNSPLHF. In DNA, the CDR3 is TGTGCCAGCAGCCAAGATAGCAATTCACCCCTCCACTTT.

The V and J genes are TRBV6-5 and TRBJ1-4; a possible D gene is TRBD1 (6 bases). From germline, CDR1 is MNHEY and CDR2 SVGAGI. Trimming took 5 bases from V and 5 from J, leaving 15 bases between them. The CDR3 contains 15 residues. The DNA of the CDR3 is TGTGCCAGCAGTAAACAGGGATTTCTAAATGAAAAACTGTTTTTT. Amino acids: CASSKQGFLNEKLFF.

Only one count was recorded for this clone. The V gene is TRBV19, the J gene TRBJ1-1; perhaps TRBD1 as D (5 bases). The CDR3 sequence is 17 residues long. Germline V lookup: CDR1 LNHDA, CDR2 SQIVND (reference sequence). The germline V and J ends were trimmed by 1 base and 3 bases, with 18 bases remaining between them. CDR3 in amino acids: CASSIVAGKGYYTEAFF. The CDR3 nucleotides read TGTGCCAGTAGTATAGTGGCAGGGAAGGGGTATTACACTGAAGCTTTCTTT.

The chain combines TRBV9 with TRBJ1-1; D may be TRBD1 (5 bases). The CDR3 runs to 14 residues. The germline CDR1 and CDR2 sequences are SGDLS and YYNGEE. Trimming stripped 4 bases from V and 5 bases from J, with 15 bases between. The CDR3 region is CASSPAQGDTEAFF. CDR3 in DNA: TGTGCCAGCAGCCCCGCCCAGGGTGATACTGAAGCTTTCTTT.

V usage is TRBV2 and J usage is TRBJ2-1; 10 bases match TRBD2. The CDR3 spans 14 residues. Germline V gene data show CDR1 as SNHLY and CDR2 as FYNNEI. Unmatched junction bases numbered 7, after V lost 9 bases and J lost 5 bases. CDR3 sequence: CASPSGLADNEQFF. CDR3 nucleotides: TGTGCCAGTCCGTCCGGACTAGCGGACAATGAGCAGTTCTTC. Based on the CDR3 plus reference TRBV2 and TRBJ2-1, the full variable domain is EPEVTQTPSHQVTQMGQEVILRCVPISNHLYFYWYRQILGQKVEFLVSFYNNEISEKSEIFDDQFSVERPDGSNFTLKIRSTKLEDSAMYFCASPSGLADNEQFFGPGTRLTVL.

CDR3 region: CASSFTSVRGYTF. The CDR3, as DNA: TGTGCCAGCAGTTTCACCAGCGTGAGAGGCTACACCTTC. The J gene is TRBJ1-2, the V gene TRBV12-3 or TRBV12-4; D call uncertain. Between the trimmed V and J ends, which lost 3 bases and 8 bases, there was a span of 13 bases. The CDR3 extends over 13 amino acids.

For the CDR3, the DNA is TGTGCCAGCAGCTTAGCTGCAGGGGTAAATCAGCCCCAGCATTTT. This sequence encodes CASSLAAGVNQPQHF. The rearrangement uses TRBV7-2 and TRBJ1-5; D possibly corresponds to TRBD1 (6 bases). Germline lookup yields CDR1 SGHTA and CDR2 FQGNSA. V lost 0 bases, J lost 4 bases, and 10 bases lay in between. CDR3 length: 15 amino acids.

The chain couples TRBV18 to TRBJ2-3; 7 bases are shared with TRBD1. The germline V gene has CDR1 KGHSH and CDR2 LQKENI. CDR3 length equals 13 residues. Unmatched junction bases numbered 2, after V lost 4 bases and J lost 4 bases. CDR3 coding DNA: TGTGCCAGCTCACTGACAGGGCCAGATACGCAGTATTTT. It codes for CASSLTGPDTQYF.

The chain recombines TRBV19 with TRBJ2-7; 8 positions match TRBD2. With 3 bases clipped from V and 0 bases from J, the junction kept 7 bases outside the gene matches. This CDR3 contains 16 residues. CDR1 LNHDA and CDR2 SQIVND come from the germline V gene (reference sequence). CDR3 residues: CASSIVSGKSSYEQYF. The CDR3, as DNA: TGTGCCAGTAGTATTGTTAGCGGGAAAAGCTCCTACGAGCAGTACTTC.

The rearrangement joins TRBV30 to TRBJ1-2, with TRBD1 as a possible D gene (6 bases). The V end lost 0 bases, the J end lost 7 bases, and 12 bases lay between the germline ends. Germline lookup yields CDR1 GTSNPN and CDR2 SVGIG (reference sequence). This CDR3 is built from 13 residues. CDR3 region: CAWSVQAGVGYTF. CDR3 DNA: TGTGCCTGGAGTGTACAGGCAGGGGTTGGCTACACCTTC.

This chain joins TRBV7-9 and TRBJ2-1, with D tentatively TRBD2 (5 bases). This CDR3 region has 12 residues. Germline-derived CDR1 and CDR2 are SEHNR and FQNEAQ (reference sequence). V was cut by 3 bases and J by 6 bases, with 6 bases left in between. CDR3 sequence: CASSFEGNEQFF. CDR3 DNA: TGTGCCAGCAGCTTCGAGGGCAATGAGCAGTTCTTC.

V is TRBV6-2 or TRBV6-3 and J is TRBJ2-2; 11 bases map to TRBD2. CDR3 length equals 18 residues. The germline CDR1 and CDR2 sequences are MNHEY and SVGEGT. The junction had 12 bases not matched to a gene; V was cut back by 5 bases and J by 4 bases. The CDR3 here is CASSDRELAGGGTGELFF. CDR3 coding DNA: TGTGCCAGCAGTGACCGAGAGTTAGCGGGAGGGGGCACCGGGGAGCTGTTTTTT.

The V and J genes are TRBV7-2 and TRBJ1-5; weak D call: TRBD1 (6 bases). CDR1 is SGHTA, CDR2 FQGNSA, per germline. Between the trimmed V and J ends, which lost 5 bases and 2 bases, there was a span of 16 bases. The CDR3 sequence is 16 residues long. The CDR3: CASSQGTLRGNQPQHF. CDR3 coding DNA: TGTGCCAGCAGCCAGGGGACCCTCCGAGGCAATCAGCCCCAGCATTTT. The full variable domain, completed using reference TRBV7-2 and TRBJ1-5, is GAGVSQSPSNKVTEKGKDVELRCDPISGHTALYWYRQSLGQGLEFLIYFQGNSAPDKSGLPSDRFSAERTGGSVSTLTIQRTQQEDSAVYLCASSQGTLRGNQPQHFGDGTRLSIL.

V is TRBV5-1 and J is TRBJ2-3; the match to TRBD2 covers 12 bases. Germline CDR1 reads SGHRS; CDR2 reads YFSETQ. This CDR3 contains 17 residues. V shed 1 base and J 2 bases; nucleotides not matched to a gene: 5. CDR3 coding DNA: TGCGCCAGCAGCTTGTCGGCTAGCGGGAGGGACACAGATACGCAGTATTTT. This gives the protein CASSLSASGRDTDTQYF.

In the case of this clone: The same CDR3 arises from other DNA sequences in this sample as well. The genes are TRBV27 and TRBJ1-5; D is undetermined. Germline values: CDR1 MNHEY, CDR2 SMNVEV (reference sequence). The ends were cut back, 0 bases at V and 4 bases at J, with 7 bases in the middle. The CDR3 spans 14 residues. In DNA, the CDR3 is TGTGCCAGCAGTTTATCGCGGTCTAATCAGCCCCAGCATTTT. Translation gives CASSLSRSNQPQHF.

The chain employs TRBV5-4 and TRBJ2-5; tentatively, D is TRBD2 (5 bases). Germline CDR1 is SGHNT and CDR2 is YYREEE (reference sequence). This CDR3 is 15 amino acids long. V lost 0 bases to trimming and J lost 2 bases, with 11 bases between them. DNA of the CDR3: TGTGCCAGCAGCTTGGCGGGGATACCGCAAGAGACCCAGTACTTC. Translating it yields CASSLAGIPQETQYF.

This chain uses TRBV28 with TRBJ2-3; tentatively, D is TRBD2 (6 bases). Trimming pared 5 bases from V and 2 bases from J, leaving 11 bases between. This CDR3 has 14 residues. Germline lookup yields CDR1 MDHEN and CDR2 SYDVKM. DNA of the CDR3: TGTGCCAGCAGTCAAAGCGGGTCCACAGATACGCAGTATTTT. Translation: CASSQSGSTDTQYF.